The 3 T cell receptor beta chains below were found in one sample sequenced in a study of shared clonotypes between healthy human individuals. Method: immunoSEQ multiplex PCR; TCRdb's copy keeps in-frame clones and lacks some. The table records millions of clones, approximately 95% of them present only once. Sequenced material: naive CD4+ T cells sorted from blood. Subset here: CD45RA+ positively selected. The receptors were sampled from a man aged 18 to 35 in good health.

The chain links TRBV28 to TRBJ1-4; D not certain. This CDR3 spans 12 amino acids. The V gene's germline CDR1 is MDHEN and CDR2 SYDVKM. The V and J ends lost 7 bases and 7 bases respectively, with 10 bases between them. The CDR3 protein is CASTNPGEKLFF. CDR3 bases: TGTGCCAGCACGAACCCCGGTGAAAAACTGTTTTTT.

The V call is TRBV6-1, the J call TRBJ2-5; a possible D gene is TRBD1 (5 bases). Trimming stripped 4 bases from V and 2 bases from J, with 8 bases between. The CDR3 is made up of 13 amino acids. Germline CDR1 and CDR2: MNHNS and SASEGT. The CDR3 spells CASSAGLQETQYF. In DNA, the CDR3 is TGTGCCAGCAGTGCAGGGTTACAAGAGACCCAGTACTTC.

V usage is TRBV7-3 and J usage is TRBJ1-1; D gene ambiguous. Germline V gives CDR1 SGHTA, CDR2 FQGTGA. V shed 8 bases and J shed 1 base, with 11 bases lying between them. The CDR3 extends over 13 amino acids. DNA for the CDR3: TGTGCCAGCCGAGAGATGACGAACACTGAAGCTTTCTTT. It yields the protein CASREMTNTEAFF.